This T cell receptor (beta chain) was retrieved from a study of blood T cells in healthy people across ages. In the study overall: Every two T cells gave about one barcoded beta molecule via template switching.

The amount of total RNA extracted per sample was at least 5 micrograms. With a J-beta primer mix and a sample-barcoded 5' primer, a second PCR ran 7 to 11 cycles. TCRdb called the 5' RACE reads again in MiXCR, with one record for every CDR3 protein. The table includes over 1,500,000 distinct CDR3 sequences, roughly 43% detected once. The CDR3 has 14 residues. Trimming pared 1 base from V and 4 bases from J, leaving 10 bases between. From germline, CDR1 is MNHNS and CDR2 SASEGT. The sequence was collected from a human donor in good health. The sample comprised blood. The chain employs TRBV6-1 and TRBJ2-5; D ambiguous. CDR3 in amino acids: CASSEGFGRETQYF. The DNA of the CDR3 is TGTGCCAGCAGTGAAGGTTTCGGGCGAGAGACCCAGTACTTC.